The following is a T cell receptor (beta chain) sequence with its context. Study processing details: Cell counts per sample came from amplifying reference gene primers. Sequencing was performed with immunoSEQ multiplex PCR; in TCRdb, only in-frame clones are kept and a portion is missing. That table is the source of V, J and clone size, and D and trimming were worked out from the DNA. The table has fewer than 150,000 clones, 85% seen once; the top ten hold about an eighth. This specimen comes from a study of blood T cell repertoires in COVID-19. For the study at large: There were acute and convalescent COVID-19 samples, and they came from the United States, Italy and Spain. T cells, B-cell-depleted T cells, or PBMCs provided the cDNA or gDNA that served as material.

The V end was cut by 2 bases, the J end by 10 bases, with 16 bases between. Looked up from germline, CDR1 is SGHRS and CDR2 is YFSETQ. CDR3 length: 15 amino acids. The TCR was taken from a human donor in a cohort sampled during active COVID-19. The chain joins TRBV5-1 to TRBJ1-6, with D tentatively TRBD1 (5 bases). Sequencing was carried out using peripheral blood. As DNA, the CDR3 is TGCGCCAGCAGCTTTTCGGGACTCCAAGGATCACCCCTCCACTTT. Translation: CASSFSGLQGSPLHF.